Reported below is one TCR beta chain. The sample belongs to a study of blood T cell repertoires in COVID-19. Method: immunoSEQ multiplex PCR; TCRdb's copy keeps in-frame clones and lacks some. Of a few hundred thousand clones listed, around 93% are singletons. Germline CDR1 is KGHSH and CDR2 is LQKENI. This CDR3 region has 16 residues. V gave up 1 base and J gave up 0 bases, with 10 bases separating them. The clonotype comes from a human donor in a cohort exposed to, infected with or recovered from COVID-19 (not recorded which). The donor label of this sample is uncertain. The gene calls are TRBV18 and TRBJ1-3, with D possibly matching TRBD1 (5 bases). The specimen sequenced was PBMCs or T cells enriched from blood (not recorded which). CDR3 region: CASSPLDTSSGNTIYF. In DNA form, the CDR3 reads TGTGCCAGCTCACCACTGGACACGAGCTCTGGAAACACCATATATTTT. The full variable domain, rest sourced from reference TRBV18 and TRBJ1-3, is NAGVMQNPRHLVRRRGQEARLRCSPMKGHSHVYWYRQLPEEGLKFMVYLQKENIIDESGMPKERFSAEFPKEGPSILRIQQVVRGDSAAYFCASSPLDTSSGNTIYFGEGSWLTVV.